The text below deals with one T cell receptor beta chain. The PCR ran on 60 Vbeta and 13 Jbeta primers. This table comes from immunoSEQ multiplex PCR, and its TCRdb copy is limited to in-frame clones, with some not included. In the table there are 150,000 to 200,000 clones, about 80% of which are singletons. The sample belongs to a study of cytomegalovirus exposure and HLA in healthy donors. The CDR3 runs to 14 residues. The V gene's germline CDR1 is WSHSY and CDR2 SAAADI. Trimming at V came to 5 bases and at J to 9 bases, leaving 10 bases not matched to a gene. This TCR derives from a woman aged 40 to 49 in good health and CMV-seronegative. The sequencing sample was made of PBMCs. The chain carries TRBV10-2 and TRBJ2-7; 10 bases are shared with TRBD2. CDR3 residues: CASSLAGDFSSQYF. Written as DNA, the CDR3 is TGCGCCAGCAGTCTAGCGGGAGATTTTTCTTCGCAGTACTTC.